This T cell receptor beta chain was sequenced for a study of graft-versus-host responses after intestinal transplantation. On the study more broadly: Transplants given to recipients were multivisceral, liver-intestinal, or isolated intestinal. Recipients across the board were started on anti-thymocyte globulin induction, then kept on tacrolimus and steroids for about 3 years.

The V end was cut by 6 bases, the J end by 1 base, with 6 bases between. There are 12 residues in the CDR3. CDR1 and CDR2 from the germline V gene are MDHEN and SYDVKM. Concerning this clone: Its antigen is undetermined.

Repertoires were generated with immunoSEQ multiplex PCR, while TCRdb's copy carries only in-frame clones and drops some. The sample yields 80,000 or so clones, approximately 90% seen once. Study-wide results and limits: Levels of circulating GvH clones at their peak were associated with early post-transplant HvG declines.

Sequenced material: PBMCs, taken 98 days after intestinal transplantation. This TCR was sampled from a human patient who received an intestinal transplant, so some T cells may come from the graft donor. The chain links TRBV28 to TRBJ2-5; no firm D call. The CDR3 DNA follows: TGTGCCAGCAGCCCGTTCCAAGAGACCCAGTACTTC. Its protein is CASSPFQETQYF.